This T cell receptor beta chain stems from a study of blood T cell repertoires in COVID-19. Turning to the study itself: The cDNA or gDNA used as material had been derived from T cells, B-cell-depleted T cells, or PBMCs.

Only in-frame clones appear in the TCRdb table, and some are missing; sequencing was by immunoSEQ multiplex PCR. This sample has 150,000 to 200,000 clones, with about 80% found just once. The Seattle patients joined while their infection was active and were tracked longitudinally afterward. Trimming took off 2 bases at V and 4 bases at J, with 14 bases between the two ends. Germline V lookup: CDR1 SGHVS, CDR2 FQNEAQ. CDR3 length equals 15 residues. V usage is TRBV7-8 and J usage is TRBJ1-2; D is perhaps TRBD1 (5 bases). The specimen sequenced was peripheral blood. This TCR was recovered from a woman aged 60 to 75 with COVID-19, enrolled during active disease. The CDR3 loop is CASSLLGEGFYGYTF. The CDR3 nucleotides are TGTGCCAGCAGCTTACTAGGGGAGGGGTTCTATGGCTACACCTTC.